Listed here are 4 T cell receptor beta chains from one sample, sequenced in a study of blood T cell repertoires in COVID-19. Only in-frame clones appear in the TCRdb table, and some are missing; sequencing was by immunoSEQ multiplex PCR. The table has about 38,000 clones, approximately 86% seen once. Sequences were obtained from peripheral blood. These receptors were taken from a human donor in a cohort sampled during active COVID-19.

The V call is TRBV9, the J call TRBJ1-5; the match to TRBD1 covers 7 bases. Germline V gives CDR1 SGDLS, CDR2 YYNGEE. The V gene end was trimmed by 0 bases and the J gene end by 0 bases; junction bases not matched to a gene: 6. The CDR3 contains 17 residues. The CDR3 nucleotides are TGTGCCAGCAGCGTAGGGGGGACAGCAAATAGCAATCAGCCCCAGCATTTT. Its translation: CASSVGGTANSNQPQHF.

This chain connects TRBV5-1 to TRBJ2-1; TRBD2 matches at 9 bases. V was clipped by 0 bases and J by 9 bases; unmatched bases: 7. There are 15 residues in the CDR3. Germline CDR1 reads SGHRS; CDR2 reads YFSETQ. The CDR3 bases are TGCGCCAGCAGCTTGGCTTCTAGCGGGATTAGTGAGCAGTTCTTC. Translation: CASSLASSGISEQFF.

The chain recombines TRBV11-1 with TRBJ2-7; D is ambiguous. Trimming removed 1 base from V and 4 bases from J, with 5 bases in between. The CDR3 consists of 12 residues. From germline, CDR1 is SGHAT and CDR2 FQDESV (reference sequence). The DNA of the CDR3 is TGTGCCAGCAGCTTAGTGTCTTACGAGCAGTACTTC. Translation gives CASSLVSYEQYF.

This clone was seen more than once but under ten times. V usage is TRBV4-2 and J usage is TRBJ2-2; 11 bases align to TRBD2. The CDR3 runs to 17 residues. CDR1 is LGHNA and CDR2 is YNFKEQ in the germline V gene. The junction had 2 bases not matched to a gene; V was cut back by 0 bases and J by 2 bases. The CDR3 is CASSQDGLAGNTGELFF. DNA of the CDR3: TGTGCCAGCAGCCAAGATGGACTAGCGGGTAACACCGGGGAGCTGTTTTTT.